A selection of T cell receptor beta chains follows, all from one sample in a study of cytomegalovirus exposure and HLA in healthy donors. Produced via immunoSEQ multiplex PCR; TCRdb's table is partial and in-frame only. Of around 100,000 clones detected, 60% to 75% appear once; the ten largest clones hold roughly a tenth. The sample comprised PBMCs. Receptor source: a man in his forties or fifties in good health and CMV-seropositive. Both conserved end residues are part of each CDR3. D genes are given only for firm matches. Clone size is not always given. Where it is, it says once, few, many or a class for expanded clones.

d_call,j_call,cdr3_length,v_call,clone_size,cdr3_nt,cdr3_aa
-,TRBJ2-7,14,TRBV7-2,-,TGTGCCAGCAGCACATCGTACGGGAGCTCCGAGCAGTACTTC,CASSTSYGSSEQYF
-,TRBJ1-1,13,TRBV5-6,few,TGTGCCAGCAGCTTGCCCCAGAACACTGAAGCTTTCTTT,CASSLPQNTEAFF
TRBD2,TRBJ2-1,14,TRBV5-1,-,TGCGCCAGCAGCCTAGCGGGACCCTACAATGAGCAGTTCTTC,CASSLAGPYNEQFF
TRBD2,TRBJ2-1,15,TRBV4-2,-,TGTGCCAGCAGCCAAGATCCTAGCGGGTACAATGAGCAGTTCTTC,CASSQDPSGYNEQFF
-,TRBJ2-1,11,TRBV6-4,-,TGTGCCAGCACCTCCTACGATGAGCAGTTCTTC,CASTSYDEQFF
-,TRBJ1-4,15,TRBV13,-,TGTGCCAGCAGCTTAGAGGAAGACAGTAATGAAAAACTGTTTTTT,CASSLEEDSNEKLFF
TRBD1,TRBJ1-4,13,TRBV6-5,-,TGTGCCAGCAGACGACAGACAGGGGAAAAACTGTTTTTT,CASRRQTGEKLFF
-,TRBJ2-7,16,TRBV7-2,-,TGTGCCAGCAGCTTAGTATCGGGGGGCTCTAGCTACGAGCAGTACTTC,CASSLVSGGSSYEQYF
-,TRBJ2-7,14,TRBV21-1,few,TGTGCCAGCAGCAAAGCCCCAGCGTACTACGAGCAGTACTTC,CASSKAPAYYEQYF
TRBD1,TRBJ1-2,14,TRBV5-1,few,TGCGCCAGCAGCTTGGACAGGGGGTTGGATGGCTACACCTTC,CASSLDRGLDGYTF
-,TRBJ1-1,11,TRBV28,few,TGTGCCAGCAGTTTGAGCACTGAAGCTTTCTTT,CASSLSTEAFF
TRBD1,TRBJ1-5,17,TRBV19,-,TGTGCCAGTAGTATAGTCGGACAGGGGGGCCTCAATCAGCCCCAGCATTTT,CASSIVGQGGLNQPQHF
-,TRBJ1-2,13,TRBV6-5,-,TGTGCCAGCAGTACGGGGGGAAAGTCTGGCTACACCTTC,CASSTGGKSGYTF
-,TRBJ2-3,15,TRBV19,-,TGTGCCAGTAGTATAGCAGGACATATCGCAGATACGCAGTATTTT,CASSIAGHIADTQYF
-,TRBJ2-2,11,TRBV29-1,once,TGCAGCGTTGCCGTTTCCGGGGAGCTGTTTTTT,CSVAVSGELFF
-,TRBJ1-2,15,TRBV7-2,-,TGTGCCAGCAGCTTAGCTGCAGGGACTAACTATGGCTACACCTTC,CASSLAAGTNYGYTF
-,TRBJ1-5,15,TRBV7-2,few,TGTGCCAGCAGCTTAGGGATTATTCAGGATCAGCCCCAGCATTTT,CASSLGIIQDQPQHF
TRBD1,TRBJ1-2,13,TRBV2,-,TGTGCCAGCAGGATGGGACAGGGGAAAGGCTACACCTTC,CASRMGQGKGYTF
-,TRBJ2-7,13,TRBV10-2,few,TGCGCCAGCACGAGTAGCGAAGGCTACGAGCAGTACTTC,CASTSSEGYEQYF
TRBD1,TRBJ1-2,18,TRBV4-1,-,TGCGCCAGCAGCCAAGATTCCGGACAGGCGACAACCCTCTATGGCTACACCTTC,CASSQDSGQATTLYGYTF
-,TRBJ2-1,12,TRBV11-3,-,TGTGCCAGCAGCTCAGGTTACAATGAGCAGTTCTTC,CASSSGYNEQFF
-,TRBJ1-2,14,TRBV6-1,-,TGTGCCAGCATTTTTACCCAGGGGCAGATTAACTACACCTTC,CASIFTQGQINYTF
-,TRBJ1-2,16,TRBV27,-,TGTGCCAGCAGTTCCTGGGGGCAGGCGATTAACTATGGCTACACCTTC,CASSSWGQAINYGYTF
TRBD1,TRBJ1-6,14,TRBV5-8,-,TGTGCCAGCAGCACGGGACAGGGTCATGCACCCCTCCACTTT,CASSTGQGHAPLHF
TRBD1,TRBJ2-4,12,TRBV30,once,TGTGCCTGCGAGACAGGGACCCACATTCAGTACTTC,CACETGTHIQYF
TRBD1,TRBJ1-2,13,TRBV9,-,TGTGCCAGCAGCGCGGGACAGCACTATGGCTACACCTTC,CASSAGQHYGYTF
TRBD1,TRBJ2-1,15,TRBV6-5,-,TGTGCCAGCAGTTCCAACAGGGGGCCCTACAATGAGCAGTTCTTC,CASSSNRGPYNEQFF
TRBD2,TRBJ2-1,14,TRBV29-1,-,TGCAGCGTTGAGGGACTAGCGGGGCCCAATGAGCAGTTCTTC,CSVEGLAGPNEQFF
-,TRBJ1-1,13,TRBV5-1,few,TGCGCCAGCACCCCGGACAGGAACACTGAAGCTTTCTTT,CASTPDRNTEAFF
-,TRBJ1-4,15,TRBV19,-,TGTGCCAGTAGTACCGACGGAGCAACTAATGAAAAACTGTTTTTT,CASSTDGATNEKLFF
TRBD2,TRBJ2-7,13,TRBV7-2,-,TGTGCCAGCAGCCCCGGGACTAGCGACGAGCAGTACTTC,CASSPGTSDEQYF
TRBD2,TRBJ2-1,16,TRBV10-2,-,TGCGCCAGCAGCATTCCTACTAGCGGTGCGTACAATGAGCAGTTCTTC,CASSIPTSGAYNEQFF
TRBD1,TRBJ1-5,16,TRBV5-6,-,TGTGCCAGCAGCTTGGCGGGACAGGGAGGCAATCAGCCCCAGCATTTT,CASSLAGQGGNQPQHF
-,TRBJ2-5,14,TRBV9,few,TGTGCCAGCAGCGTACGCGACTATCAAGAGACCCAGTACTTC,CASSVRDYQETQYF
-,TRBJ2-1,10,TRBV20-1,-,TGCAGTGCTAGAGAGGAGGAGCAGTTCTTC,CSAREEEQFF
-,TRBJ1-4,15,TRBV27,-,TGTGCCAGCAGTCCGTGGGGGCCTACTAATGAAAAACTGTTTTTT,CASSPWGPTNEKLFF
TRBD1,TRBJ2-7,12,TRBV25-1,-,TGTGCCAGCAGTTACAGGGGGTTCGAGCAGTACTTC,CASSYRGFEQYF
TRBD2,TRBJ2-2,17,TRBV4-1,-,TGCGCCAGCAGCCTCCGAACTAGCGGGAGCGGCACCGGGGAGCTGTTTTTT,CASSLRTSGSGTGELFF
TRBD1,TRBJ2-4,16,TRBV4-1,-,TGCGCCAGCAGCCAGGGGGACAGGGGGGAGAAAAACATTCAGTACTTC,CASSQGDRGEKNIQYF
-,TRBJ1-4,16,TRBV6-1,-,TGTGCCAGCAGTGACAAGGTTGGGGGGATCGAAGAAAAACTGTTTTTT,CASSDKVGGIEEKLFF
TRBD1,TRBJ1-2,14,TRBV7-9,-,TGTGCCAGCAGCCCCGACAGGGGGCTAGGCGGCTACACCTTC,CASSPDRGLGGYTF
TRBD1,TRBJ1-5,14,TRBV6-5,-,TGTGCCAGCAGTGGAGGGACAGGGGGTCAGCCCCAGCATTTT,CASSGGTGGQPQHF
-,TRBJ2-5,14,TRBV2,few,TGTGCCAGCAGTTGGACTAAGGGCCAAGAGACCCAGTACTTC,CASSWTKGQETQYF
TRBD1,TRBJ1-2,14,TRBV5-1,-,TGCGCCAGCAGCTTGGACAGGGGAGGCTATGGCTACACCTTC,CASSLDRGGYGYTF
TRBD1,TRBJ1-1,16,TRBV13,-,TGTGCCAGCAGCTGCTACCGGGACAGGGAGAACACTGAAGCTTTCTTT,CASSCYRDRENTEAFF